Ten or more counts support the clone carrying this T cell receptor (beta chain). The antigen remains unidentified. These data come from a study of T cells in Graves' hyperthyroidism and ophthalmopathy. Study summary: Peripheral blood draws took place at initial diagnosis, ahead of any treatment.

The CDR3 runs 14 residues. CDR1 is SGDLS and CDR2 is YYNGEE in the germline V gene. Trimming took off 1 base at V and 6 bases at J, with 11 bases between the two ends. General study findings and limits: Before onset, ophthalmopathy was predicted by the model a median about 6.2 months earlier. Appearing also in blood were most of the thyroid clonotypes expanded above 0.001.

Investigators excluded patients with uncontrolled infection, other autoimmune disease, pregnancy or lactation. TCR beta CDR3 regions were amplified from RNA transcripts. The HTBI primer set drove a first-round RT-PCR of the TCR CDR3. A single record per CDR3 protein comes from TCRdb applying MiXCR to the multiplex PCR reads. This sample yields hundreds of thousands of distinct CDR3 sequences, of which 11% to 15% are seen a single time; about 26% belongs to the top ten. The sequencing input was blood. The J gene is TRBJ2-1, the V gene TRBV9; unclear D gene. The receptor's source is a woman in her thirties with Graves' hyperthyroidism. As DNA, the CDR3 is TGTGCCAGCAGCGTATTAGGCGGTTTCAATGAGCAGTTCTTC. Protein: CASSVLGGFNEQFF.